One T cell receptor (beta chain) is described in this entry. This sample is part of a study of T cell changes during pregnancy in multiple sclerosis. CDR3 size: 16 residues. V was clipped by 4 bases and J by 3 bases, with 15 bases between them. Germline-derived CDR1 and CDR2 are LNHDA and SQIVND (reference sequence). Sequenced by immunoSEQ multiplex PCR; TCRdb stores in-frame clones only, minus some. Here the sample spans over 35,000 clones, 90% being singletons. The sample was CD4+ T cells from peripheral blood mononuclear cells, taken in the third trimester of pregnancy. The rearrangement uses TRBV19 and TRBJ2-2; D might be TRBD2 (6 bases). The sequence was collected from a female donor with multiple sclerosis, enrolled in a pregnancy study. The CDR3: CASSRVGGSDTGELFF. CDR3 coding DNA: TGTGCCAGTAGTAGGGTAGGAGGGTCCGACACCGGGGAGCTGTTTTTT.